This T cell receptor beta chain was captured by sequencing in a study of blood T cell repertoires in COVID-19. Produced via immunoSEQ multiplex PCR; TCRdb's table is partial and in-frame only. The top ten hold approximately 6% of the sample, which has some 300,000 clones, about 90% seen once. The germline CDR1 and CDR2 sequences are LNHDA and SQIVND (reference sequence). The trim removed 5 bases at V and 7 bases at J, leaving 2 bases unmatched. The CDR3 spans 13 residues. The sample consisted of peripheral blood. This chain uses TRBV19 with TRBJ1-4; TRBD1 aligns across 9 bases. The TCR originated in a woman aged 45-65 years with COVID-19, enrolled during active disease. The CDR3 region is CASSWDRVEKLFF. CDR3 in DNA: TGTGCCAGTAGTTGGGACAGGGTTGAAAAACTGTTTTTT.